This TCR beta chain was identified during a study of cytomegalovirus exposure and HLA in healthy donors. The PCR used 60 Vbeta and 13 Jbeta primers. Here immunoSEQ multiplex PCR was the method, and the copy in TCRdb shows in-frame clones only, minus some. This sample has around 99,000 clones, with 65% to 85% found just once. The CDR3 sequence is 15 residues long. CDR1 and CDR2 (germline): GTSNPN, SVGIG (reference sequence). The V and J ends lost 0 bases and 8 bases, in that order; junction bases with no gene match: 6. The sample comprised PBMCs. The TCR comes from a middle-aged man in good health and CMV-seronegative. This chain joins TRBV30 and TRBJ2-1; 11 nucleotides match TRBD2. The CDR3 is CAWSVLAGEGDEQFF. The CDR3 region has the DNA TGTGCCTGGAGTGTACTAGCGGGGGAAGGCGATGAGCAGTTCTTC. Filled out from reference TRBV30 and TRBJ2-1, the complete variable domain reads SQTIHQWPATLVQPVGSPLSLECTVEGTSNPNLYWYRQAAGRGLQLLFYSVGIGQISSEVPQNLSASRPQDRQFILSSKKLLLSDSGFYLCAWSVLAGEGDEQFFGPGTRLTVL.